The entry below describes one T cell receptor beta chain. The V and J ends lost 6 bases and 5 bases respectively, with 18 bases between them. Germline V lookup: CDR1 MNHEY, CDR2 SMNVEV (reference sequence). This CDR3 is 15 amino acids long. This sample is drawn from a study of CD8 T cells in Susac syndrome. The T cells that were sequenced for TCR beta were CD8+ and CD4+ cells from blood. The patients who served as multiple sclerosis controls were treatment-naive and had stable or active relapsing-remitting disease that fulfilled the revised McDonald criteria. It was negative isolation that provided the CD8+ and CD4+ T cells, whereas TEMRA cells were enriched by FACS. After extraction with the RNeasy kit, roughly 0.5 to 1 ug of the RNA was reverse transcribed using random hexamers. TCRdb analysed the immunoSEQ multiplex PCR reads with MiXCR anew, one entry per CDR3 protein. The sample has 100,000 to 150,000 distinct CDR3 sequences, 65% to 90% seen once; the top ten hold 0.5% to 0.65%.

The material sequenced was CD8+ T cells from PBMCs. This chain joins TRBV27 and TRBJ2-3, with D tentatively TRBD1 or TRBD2 (5 bases each). The sequence derives from a human donor with multiple sclerosis. In DNA, the CDR3 is TGTGCCAGCAGCCCCCGAGGTGGGGCGGGAGATACGCAGTATTTT. This encodes CASSPRGGAGDTQYF.